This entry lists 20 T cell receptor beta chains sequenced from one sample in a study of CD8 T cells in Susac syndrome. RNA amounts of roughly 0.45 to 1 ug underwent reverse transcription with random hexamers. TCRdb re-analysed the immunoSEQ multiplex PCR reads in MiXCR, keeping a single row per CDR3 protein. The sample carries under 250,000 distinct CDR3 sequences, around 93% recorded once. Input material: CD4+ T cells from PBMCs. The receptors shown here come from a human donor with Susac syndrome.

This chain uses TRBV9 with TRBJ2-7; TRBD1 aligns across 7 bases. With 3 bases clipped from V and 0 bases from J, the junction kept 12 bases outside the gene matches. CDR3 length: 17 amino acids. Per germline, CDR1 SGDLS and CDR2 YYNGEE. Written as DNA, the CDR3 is TGTGCCAGCAGCGCGTCCACCCCGGGACAGCGCTCCTACGAGCAGTACTTC. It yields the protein CASSASTPGQRSYEQYF.

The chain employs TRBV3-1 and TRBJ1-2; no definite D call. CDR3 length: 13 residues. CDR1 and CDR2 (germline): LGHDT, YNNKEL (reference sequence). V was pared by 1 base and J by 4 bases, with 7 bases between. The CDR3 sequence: CASSQGQVYGYTF. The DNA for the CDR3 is TGTGCCAGCAGCCAAGGACAAGTCTATGGCTACACCTTC.

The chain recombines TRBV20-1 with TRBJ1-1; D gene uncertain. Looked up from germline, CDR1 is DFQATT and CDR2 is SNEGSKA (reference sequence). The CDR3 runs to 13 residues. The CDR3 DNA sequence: TGCGCCTCAGCCGGCACTTTGAACACTGAAGCTTTCTTT. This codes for CASAGTLNTEAFF.

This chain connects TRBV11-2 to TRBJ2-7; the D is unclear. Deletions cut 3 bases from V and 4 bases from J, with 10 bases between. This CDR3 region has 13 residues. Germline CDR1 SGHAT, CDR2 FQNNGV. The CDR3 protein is CASSFSQGYEQYF. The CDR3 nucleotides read TGTGCCAGCAGCTTCAGCCAAGGGTACGAGCAGTACTTC.

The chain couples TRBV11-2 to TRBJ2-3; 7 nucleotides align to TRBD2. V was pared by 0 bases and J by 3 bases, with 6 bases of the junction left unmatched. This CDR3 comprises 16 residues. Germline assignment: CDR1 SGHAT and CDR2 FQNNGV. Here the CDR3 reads CASSLDRGGATDTQYF. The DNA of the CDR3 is TGTGCCAGCAGCTTAGATCGGGGAGGGGCAACAGATACGCAGTATTTT.

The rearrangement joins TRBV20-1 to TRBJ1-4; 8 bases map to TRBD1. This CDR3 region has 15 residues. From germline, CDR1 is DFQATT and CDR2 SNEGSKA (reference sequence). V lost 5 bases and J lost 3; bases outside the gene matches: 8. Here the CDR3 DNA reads TGCAGTGCTCCTCCCGACAGGGGAGCTAATGAAAAACTGTTTTTT. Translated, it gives CSAPPDRGANEKLFF.

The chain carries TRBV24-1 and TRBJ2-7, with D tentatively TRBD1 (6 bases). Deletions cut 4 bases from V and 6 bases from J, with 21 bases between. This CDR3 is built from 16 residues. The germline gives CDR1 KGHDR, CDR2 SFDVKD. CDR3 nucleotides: TGTGCCACCAGTGACCCTGGGGGCGGGCAGCGGCGCGAGCAGTACTTC. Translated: CATSDPGGGQRREQYF.

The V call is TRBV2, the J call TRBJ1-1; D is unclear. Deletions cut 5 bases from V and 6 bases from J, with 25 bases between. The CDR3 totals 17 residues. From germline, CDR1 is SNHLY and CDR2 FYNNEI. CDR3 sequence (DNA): TGTGCCAGCAGTCCCCCTGGAGGTCTGGGTCCAGGTGCTGAAGCTTTCTTT. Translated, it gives CASSPPGGLGPGAEAFF.

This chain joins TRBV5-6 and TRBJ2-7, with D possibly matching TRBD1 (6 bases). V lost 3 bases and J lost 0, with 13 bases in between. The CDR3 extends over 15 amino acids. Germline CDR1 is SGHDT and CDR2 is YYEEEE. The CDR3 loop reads CASSYVRGSSYEQYF. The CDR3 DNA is TGTGCCAGCAGCTACGTGAGGGGGTCCTCCTACGAGCAGTACTTC.

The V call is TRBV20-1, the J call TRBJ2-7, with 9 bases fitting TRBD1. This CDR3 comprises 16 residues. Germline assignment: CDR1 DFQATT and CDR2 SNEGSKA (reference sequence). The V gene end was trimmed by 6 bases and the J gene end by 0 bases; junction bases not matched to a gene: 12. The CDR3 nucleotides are TGCAGTGCCACCCCGGGGGACAGGGCGAGCTCCTACGAGCAGTACTTC. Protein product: CSATPGDRASSYEQYF.

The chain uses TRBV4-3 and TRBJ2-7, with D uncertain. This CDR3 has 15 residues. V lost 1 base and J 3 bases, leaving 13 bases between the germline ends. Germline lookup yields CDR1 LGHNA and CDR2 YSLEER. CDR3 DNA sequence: TGCGCCAGCAGCCAAGTTAGAGCTACCCTCTACGAGCAGTACTTC. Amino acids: CASSQVRATLYEQYF.

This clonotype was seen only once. The CDR3 coding sequence is TGTGCCAGCAGTACCAACCGAGGACAGGGCCTGAATGAGCAGTTCTTC. Amino acid sequence: CASSTNRGQGLNEQFF. This chain uses TRBV28 with TRBJ2-1; 8 bases match TRBD1. After removal of 5 bases from V and 7 bases from J, the junction contained 13 bases not matched to a gene. The V gene's germline CDR1 is MDHEN and CDR2 SYDVKM. The CDR3 contains 16 residues.

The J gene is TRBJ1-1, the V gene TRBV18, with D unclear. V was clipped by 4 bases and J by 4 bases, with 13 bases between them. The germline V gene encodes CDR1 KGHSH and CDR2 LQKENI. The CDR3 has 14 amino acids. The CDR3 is CASSRLPLGTEAFF. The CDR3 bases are TGTGCCAGCTCACGTCTCCCCCTGGGCACTGAAGCTTTCTTT.

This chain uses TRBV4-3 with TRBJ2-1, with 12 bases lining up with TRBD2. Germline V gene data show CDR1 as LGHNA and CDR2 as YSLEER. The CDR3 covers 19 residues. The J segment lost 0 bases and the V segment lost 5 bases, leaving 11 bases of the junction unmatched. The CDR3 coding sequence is TGCGCCAGCAGCGGAACAGTGCTAGCGGGGGGGAGCTCCTACAATGAGCAGTTCTTC. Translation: CASSGTVLAGGSSYNEQFF.

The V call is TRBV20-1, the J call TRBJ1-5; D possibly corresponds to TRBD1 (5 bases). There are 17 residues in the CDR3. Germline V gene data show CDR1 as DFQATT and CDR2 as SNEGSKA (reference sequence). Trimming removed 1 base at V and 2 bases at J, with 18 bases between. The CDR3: CSARGGVGAIGNQPQHF. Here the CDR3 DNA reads TGCAGTGCTAGAGGGGGTGTAGGGGCCATTGGCAATCAGCCCCAGCATTTT.

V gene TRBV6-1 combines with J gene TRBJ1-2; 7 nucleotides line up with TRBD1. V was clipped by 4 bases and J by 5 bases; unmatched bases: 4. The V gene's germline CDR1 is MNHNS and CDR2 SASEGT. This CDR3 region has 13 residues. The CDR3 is CASSVNRGYGYTF. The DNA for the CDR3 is TGTGCCAGCAGTGTCAACAGGGGTTATGGCTACACCTTC.

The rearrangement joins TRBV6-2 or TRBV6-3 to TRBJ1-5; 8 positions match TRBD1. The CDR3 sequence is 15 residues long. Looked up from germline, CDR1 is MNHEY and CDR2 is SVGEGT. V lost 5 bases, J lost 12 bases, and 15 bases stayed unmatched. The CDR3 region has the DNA TGTGCCAGCAGTACGCGGGACAGGCGATCAGAGGGCCAGCATTTT. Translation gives CASSTRDRRSEGQHF.

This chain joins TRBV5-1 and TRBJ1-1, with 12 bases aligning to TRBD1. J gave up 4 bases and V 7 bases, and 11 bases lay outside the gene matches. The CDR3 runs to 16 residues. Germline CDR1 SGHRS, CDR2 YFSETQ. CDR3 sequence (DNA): TGCGCCAGCGGTTCCCTCGGGACAGGGGGCCGCACTGAAGCTTTCTTT. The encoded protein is CASGSLGTGGRTEAFF.

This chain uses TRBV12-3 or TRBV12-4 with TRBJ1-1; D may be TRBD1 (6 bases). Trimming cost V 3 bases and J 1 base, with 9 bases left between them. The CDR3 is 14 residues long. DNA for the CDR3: TGTGCCAGCAGTTTGGGACACCAGAACACTGAAGCTTTCTTT. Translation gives CASSLGHQNTEAFF.

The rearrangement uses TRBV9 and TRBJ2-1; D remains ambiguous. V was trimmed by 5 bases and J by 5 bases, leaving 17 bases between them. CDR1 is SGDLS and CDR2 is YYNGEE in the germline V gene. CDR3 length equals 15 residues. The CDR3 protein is CASSARDIFNNEQFF. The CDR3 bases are TGTGCCAGCAGTGCCCGCGACATCTTCAACAATGAGCAGTTCTTC.